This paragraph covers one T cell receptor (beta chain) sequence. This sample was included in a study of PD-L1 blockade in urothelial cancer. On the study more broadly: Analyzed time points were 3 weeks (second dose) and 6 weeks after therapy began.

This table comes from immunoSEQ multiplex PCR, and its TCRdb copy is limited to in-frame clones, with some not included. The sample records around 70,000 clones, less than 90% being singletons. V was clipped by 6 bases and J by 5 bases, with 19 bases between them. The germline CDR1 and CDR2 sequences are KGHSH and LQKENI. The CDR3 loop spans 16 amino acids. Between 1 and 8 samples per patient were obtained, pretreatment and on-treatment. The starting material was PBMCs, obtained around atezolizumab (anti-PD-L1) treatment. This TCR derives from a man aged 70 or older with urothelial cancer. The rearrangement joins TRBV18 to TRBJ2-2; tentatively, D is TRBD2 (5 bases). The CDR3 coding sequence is TGTGCCAGCTCCAGAAATTTGGCGGGTCAAACCGGGGAGCTGTTTTTT. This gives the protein CASSRNLAGQTGELFF. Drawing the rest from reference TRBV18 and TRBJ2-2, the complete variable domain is NAGVMQNPRHLVRRRGQEARLRCSPMKGHSHVYWYRQLPEEGLKFMVYLQKENIIDESGMPKERFSAEFPKEGPSILRIQQVVRGDSAAYFCASSRNLAGQTGELFFGEGSRLTVL.